A single sample gave rise to the 15 T cell receptor beta chains below, sequenced in a study of identical twins. TCRdb independently ran MiXCR on the 5' RACE reads; one entry per CDR3 protein. The sample holds some 560,000 distinct CDR3 sequences, approximately 10% seen once. These data were also reused for a study on yellow fever vaccine responses in identical twins.

The source material was PBMCs. Receptors originate from a woman between 18 and 29 years old in good health.

This rearrangement joins TRBV11-1 to TRBJ2-6, with TRBD1 identical over 8 bases. With 4 bases clipped from V and 1 base from J, the junction kept 9 bases outside the gene matches. The length of the CDR3 is 18 residues. Germline CDR1 reads SGHAT; CDR2 reads FQDESV (reference sequence). CDR3 DNA: TGTGCCAGCAGCTCAGGACAGGGAACTAGTTCTGGGGCCAACGTCCTGACTTTC. Translating it yields CASSSGQGTSSGANVLTF.

The genes are TRBV12-3 or TRBV12-4 and TRBJ2-2; D may be TRBD2 (5 bases). This CDR3 has 15 residues. Trimming stripped 5 bases from V and 5 bases from J, with 15 bases between. The chain's CDR3 is CASSPSLDWTGELFF. In DNA, the CDR3 is TGTGCCAGCAGTCCGTCACTAGATTGGACCGGGGAGCTGTTTTTT.

This clonotype was detected only a few times. This chain joins TRBV6-1 and TRBJ1-6; D unresolved. Germline lookup yields CDR1 MNHNS and CDR2 SASEGT. CDR3 size: 13 residues. Trimming left V 6 bases short and J 10 bases short, with 13 bases between. The CDR3 DNA reads as TGTGCCAGCAGCAATACCGCTGGGTCACCCCTCCACTTT. This codes for CASSNTAGSPLHF.

In this sample, this clonotype turned up a few times. This chain uses TRBV9 with TRBJ2-7; the D is unclear. The V end was cut by 0 bases, the J end by 7 bases, with 14 bases between. CDR1 SGDLS and CDR2 YYNGEE come from the germline V gene. The CDR3 sequence is 14 residues long. The CDR3, as DNA: TGTGCCAGCAGCGTAGGTTGGGGTATACGGGAGCAGTACTTC. It encodes CASSVGWGIREQYF.

The rearrangement joins TRBV29-1 to TRBJ2-7; 11 nucleotides agree with TRBD1. The germline CDR1 and CDR2 sequences are SQVTM and ANQGSEA. The CDR3 contains 15 residues. V lost 3 bases to trimming and J lost 3 bases; unmatched junction nucleotides: 7. The CDR3 protein is CSVERTGTGGYEQYF. CDR3 in DNA: TGCAGCGTTGAGAGAACCGGGACAGGGGGCTACGAGCAGTACTTC.

This clonotype has more than one count but fewer than ten. The gene calls are TRBV2 and TRBJ2-2, with 8 bases that match TRBD2. Trimming at V came to 4 bases and at J to 1 base, leaving 2 bases not matched to a gene. The CDR3 is 15 amino acids. Germline V lookup: CDR1 SNHLY, CDR2 FYNNEI. CDR3 residues: CASSVSGVNTGELFF. CDR3 sequence (DNA): TGTGCCAGCAGTGTTAGCGGGGTGAACACCGGGGAGCTGTTTTTT.

The chain combines TRBV7-9 with TRBJ1-3; D is unresolved. The CDR3 has 15 amino acids. CDR1 and CDR2 (germline): SEHNR, FQNEAQ (reference sequence). V was shortened by 3 bases and J by 0 bases, with 9 bases between the two germline ends. The CDR3 DNA reads TGTGCCAGCAGCTTTCTACACCCCTCTGGAAACACCATATATTTT. Translating gives CASSFLHPSGNTIYF. Using reference TRBV7-9 and TRBJ1-3 for the parts outside the CDR3, the full variable domain is DTGVSQNPRHKITKRGQNVTFRCDPISEHNRLYWYRQTLGQGPEFLTYFQNEAQLEKSRLLSDRFSAERPKGSFSTLEIQRTEQGDSAMYLCASSFLHPSGNTIYFGEGSWLTVV.

This clonotype occurred a few times. The rearrangement links TRBV5-5 to TRBJ2-7; D call uncertain. Trimming stripped 0 bases from V and 5 bases from J, with 6 bases between. The germline V gene has CDR1 SGHKS and CDR2 YYEKEE (reference sequence). The CDR3 runs to 12 residues. DNA for the CDR3: TGTGCCAGCAGCTTGGCCCCAAACGAGCAGTACTTC. Translated, it gives CASSLAPNEQYF.

The chain couples TRBV4-3 to TRBJ2-7, with TRBD2 identical over 13 bases. CDR1 LGHNA and CDR2 YSLEER come from the germline V gene. The V segment lost 3 bases and the J segment 4 bases; nucleotides outside the gene matches: 3. CDR3 size: 15 residues. CDR3 protein: CASSQGLAGMYEQYF. The CDR3 nucleotides read TGCGCCAGCAGCCAGGGACTAGCGGGAATGTACGAGCAGTACTTC.

This clonotype was seen repeatedly, ten times or more. The chain couples TRBV6-4 to TRBJ2-1; TRBD2 matches at 7 bases. There are 14 residues in the CDR3. Germline V gives CDR1 MRHNA, CDR2 SNTAGT. J gave up 6 bases and V 3 bases, and 5 bases lay outside the gene matches. CDR3 region: CASSERETPNEQFF. For the CDR3, the DNA is TGTGCCAGCAGTGAGCGGGAGACCCCCAATGAGCAGTTCTTC.

The V call is TRBV18, the J call TRBJ2-3; no clear D gene. Trimming cost V 0 bases and J 6 bases, with 10 bases left between them. Germline CDR1 is KGHSH and CDR2 is LQKENI. The CDR3 runs to 14 residues. CDR3 coding DNA: TGTGCCAGCTCACCACCCCCTGCCTTTGATACGCAGTATTTT. Protein sequence: CASSPPPAFDTQYF.

This clonotype has only a few counts. This rearrangement joins TRBV3-1 to TRBJ2-5; D possibly corresponds to TRBD1 (5 bases). The CDR3 has 14 amino acids. Between the trimmed V and J ends, which lost 1 base and 5 bases, there was a span of 11 bases. From germline, CDR1 is LGHDT and CDR2 YNNKEL (reference sequence). This chain's CDR3 is CASSQGRVEETQYF. In nucleotides, the CDR3 is TGTGCCAGCAGCCAAGGCAGGGTCGAGGAGACCCAGTACTTC.

The gene calls are TRBV9 and TRBJ2-2, with no clear D. V was shortened by 1 base and J by 6 bases, with 4 bases between the two germline ends. The CDR3 contains 12 residues. Germline loops: CDR1 SGDLS, CDR2 YYNGEE. CDR3 nucleotide sequence: TGTGCCAGCAGCGTACGACCCGGGGAGCTGTTTTTT. As protein: CASSVRPGELFF.

This clonotype was recorded at least ten times. The CDR3 nucleotides read TGCAGCGCTTTCAACAGGGGCGGCACTGAAGCTTTCTTT. Translating it yields CSAFNRGGTEAFF. This chain links TRBV29-1 with TRBJ1-1; TRBD1 matches 7 bases. The V segment lost 7 bases and the J segment 4 bases; nucleotides outside the gene matches: 9. The CDR3 covers 13 residues. CDR1 and CDR2 from the germline V gene are SQVTM and ANQGSEA.

This clonotype has ten or more counts. V is TRBV20-1 and J is TRBJ2-1, with 9 bases that match TRBD2. The CDR3 sequence is 15 residues long. Unmatched junction bases numbered 7, after V lost 3 bases and J lost 4 bases. Germline values: CDR1 DFQATT, CDR2 SNEGSKA (reference sequence). The CDR3, as DNA: TGCAGTGCTAGTCATAGCGGGGGCCCATACAATGAGCAGTTCTTC. It specifies CSASHSGGPYNEQFF.